This TCR beta chain was sequenced for a study of T cell changes during pregnancy in multiple sclerosis. The data were produced by immunoSEQ multiplex PCR, yet TCRdb's version contains in-frame clones alone and is incomplete. This table has under 45,000 clones, roughly nine tenths appearing once. The V and J ends lost 6 bases and 6 bases respectively, with 11 bases between them. The germline V gene has CDR1 MNHEY and CDR2 SVGAGI. The CDR3 is made up of 12 amino acids. Sequencing was performed on CD8+ T cells from peripheral blood mononuclear cells, taken in the third trimester of pregnancy. This chain uses TRBV6-5 with TRBJ1-1; possible D gene TRBD1, 5 bases. The receptor's source is a female donor with multiple sclerosis, enrolled in a pregnancy study. The CDR3 DNA reads TGTGCCAGCAGGCCGGGGGACGCTGAAGCTTTCTTT. Amino acid sequence: CASRPGDAEAFF.